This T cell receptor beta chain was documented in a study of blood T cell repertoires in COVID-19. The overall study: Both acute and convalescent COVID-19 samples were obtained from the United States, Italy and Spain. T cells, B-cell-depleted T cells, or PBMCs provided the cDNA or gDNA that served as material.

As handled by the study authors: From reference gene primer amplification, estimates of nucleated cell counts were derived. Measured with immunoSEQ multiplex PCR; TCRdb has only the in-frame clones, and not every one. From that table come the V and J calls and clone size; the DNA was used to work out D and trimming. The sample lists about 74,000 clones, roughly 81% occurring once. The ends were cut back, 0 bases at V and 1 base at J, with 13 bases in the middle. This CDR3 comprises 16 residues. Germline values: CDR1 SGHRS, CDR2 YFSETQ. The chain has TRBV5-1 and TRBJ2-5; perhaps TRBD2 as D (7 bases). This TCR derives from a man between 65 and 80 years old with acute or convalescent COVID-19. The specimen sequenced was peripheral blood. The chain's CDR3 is CASSLEGGFGQETQYF. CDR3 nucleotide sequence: TGCGCCAGCAGCTTGGAGGGGGGGTTCGGCCAAGAGACCCAGTACTTC.